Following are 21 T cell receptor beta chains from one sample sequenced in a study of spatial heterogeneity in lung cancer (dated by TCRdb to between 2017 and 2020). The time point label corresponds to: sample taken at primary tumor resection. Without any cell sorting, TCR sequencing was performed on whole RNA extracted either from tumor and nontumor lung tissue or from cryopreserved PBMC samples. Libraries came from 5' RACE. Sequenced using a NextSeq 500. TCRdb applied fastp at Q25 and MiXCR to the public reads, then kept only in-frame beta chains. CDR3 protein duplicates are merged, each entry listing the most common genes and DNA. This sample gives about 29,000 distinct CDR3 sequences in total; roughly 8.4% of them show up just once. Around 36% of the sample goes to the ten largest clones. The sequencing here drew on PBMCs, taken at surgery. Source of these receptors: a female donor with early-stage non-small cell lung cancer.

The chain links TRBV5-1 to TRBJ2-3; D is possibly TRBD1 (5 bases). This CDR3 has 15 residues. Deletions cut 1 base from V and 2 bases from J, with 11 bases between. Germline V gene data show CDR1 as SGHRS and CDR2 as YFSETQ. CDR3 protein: CASSLKGAPTDTQYF. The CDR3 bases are TGCGCCAGCAGCTTGAAAGGGGCCCCCACAGATACGCAGTATTTT.

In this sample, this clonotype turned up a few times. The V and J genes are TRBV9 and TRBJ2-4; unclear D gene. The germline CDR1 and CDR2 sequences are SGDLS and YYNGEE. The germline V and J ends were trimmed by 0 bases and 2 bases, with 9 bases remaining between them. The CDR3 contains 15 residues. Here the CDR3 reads CASSVDPSTKNIQYF. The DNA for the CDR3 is TGTGCCAGCAGCGTAGACCCCTCCACCAAAAACATTCAGTACTTC.

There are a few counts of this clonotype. The CDR3 DNA sequence: TGTGCCAGCAGTCTAACAGGGGGGACAGATACGCAGTATTTT. The encoded protein is CASSLTGGTDTQYF. The J gene is TRBJ2-3, the V gene TRBV28, with TRBD1 matching 8 bases. Germline CDR1 is MDHEN and CDR2 is SYDVKM. This CDR3 is 14 amino acids long. V lost 5 bases, J lost 3 bases, and 4 bases stayed unmatched.

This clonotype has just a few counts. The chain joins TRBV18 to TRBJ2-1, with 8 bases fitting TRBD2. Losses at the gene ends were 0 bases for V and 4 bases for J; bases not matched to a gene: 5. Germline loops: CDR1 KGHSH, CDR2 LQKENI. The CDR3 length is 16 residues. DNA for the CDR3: TGTGCCAGCTCACCACCGAGCGCTAGCGGGTACAATGAGCAGTTCTTC. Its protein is CASSPPSASGYNEQFF.

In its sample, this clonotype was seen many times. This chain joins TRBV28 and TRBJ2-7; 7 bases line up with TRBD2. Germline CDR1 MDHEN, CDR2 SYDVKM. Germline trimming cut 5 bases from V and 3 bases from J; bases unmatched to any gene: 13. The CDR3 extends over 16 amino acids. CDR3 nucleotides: TGTGCCAGCAGTGCCGAGGGACTATCCTTCAACTACGAGCAGTACTTC. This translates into CASSAEGLSFNYEQYF. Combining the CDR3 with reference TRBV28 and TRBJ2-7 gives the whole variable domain DVKVTQSSRYLVKRTGEKVFLECVQDMDHENMFWYRQDPGLGLRLIYFSYDVKMKEKGDIPEGYSVSREKKERFSLILESASTNQTSMYLCASSAEGLSFNYEQYFGPGTRLTVT.

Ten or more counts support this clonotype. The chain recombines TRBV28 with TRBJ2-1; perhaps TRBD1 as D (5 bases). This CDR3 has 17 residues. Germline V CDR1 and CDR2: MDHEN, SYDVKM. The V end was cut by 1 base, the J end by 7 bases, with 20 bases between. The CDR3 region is CASSLSGPGQAGNEQFF. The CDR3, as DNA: TGTGCCAGCAGTTTATCGGGCCCAGGGCAGGCCGGGAATGAGCAGTTCTTC.

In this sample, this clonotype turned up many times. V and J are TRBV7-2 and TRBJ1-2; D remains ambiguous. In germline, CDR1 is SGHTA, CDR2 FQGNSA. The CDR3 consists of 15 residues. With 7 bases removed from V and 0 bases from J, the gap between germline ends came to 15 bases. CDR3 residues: CASTLEGGANYGYTF. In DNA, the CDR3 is TGTGCCAGCACCCTAGAGGGAGGAGCTAACTATGGCTACACCTTC. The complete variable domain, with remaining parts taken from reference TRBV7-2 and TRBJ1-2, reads GAGVSQSPSNKVTEKGKDVELRCDPISGHTALYWYRQSLGQGLEFLIYFQGNSAPDKSGLPSDRFSAERTGGSVSTLTIQRTQQEDSAVYLCASTLEGGANYGYTFGSGTRLTVV.

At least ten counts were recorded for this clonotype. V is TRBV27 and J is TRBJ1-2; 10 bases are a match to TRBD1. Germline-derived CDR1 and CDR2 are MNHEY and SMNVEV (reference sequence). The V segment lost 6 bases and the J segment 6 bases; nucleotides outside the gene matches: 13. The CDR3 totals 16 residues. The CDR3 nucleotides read TGTGCCAGCAGCGGGACAGGGGCGGGGAGAAAGCATGGCTACACCTTC. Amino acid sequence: CASSGTGAGRKHGYTF.

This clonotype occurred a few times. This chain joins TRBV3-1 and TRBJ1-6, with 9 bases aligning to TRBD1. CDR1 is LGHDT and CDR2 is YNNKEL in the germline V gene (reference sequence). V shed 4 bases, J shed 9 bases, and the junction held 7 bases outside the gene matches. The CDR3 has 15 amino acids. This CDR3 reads CASSPGTGSGSPLHF. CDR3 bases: TGTGCCAGCAGCCCCGGGACAGGGAGCGGTTCACCCCTCCACTTT.

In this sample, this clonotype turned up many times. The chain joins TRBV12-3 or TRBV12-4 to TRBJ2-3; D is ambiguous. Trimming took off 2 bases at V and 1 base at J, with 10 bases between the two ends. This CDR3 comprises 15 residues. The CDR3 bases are TGTGCCAGCAGTTTAAATCTCGGCGGCACAGATACGCAGTATTTT. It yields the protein CASSLNLGGTDTQYF.

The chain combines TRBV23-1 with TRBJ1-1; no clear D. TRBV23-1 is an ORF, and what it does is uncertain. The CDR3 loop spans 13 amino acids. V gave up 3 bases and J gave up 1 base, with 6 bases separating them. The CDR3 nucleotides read TGCGCCAGCAGTCATACAGCGAACACTGAAGCTTTCTTT. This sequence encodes CASSHTANTEAFF.

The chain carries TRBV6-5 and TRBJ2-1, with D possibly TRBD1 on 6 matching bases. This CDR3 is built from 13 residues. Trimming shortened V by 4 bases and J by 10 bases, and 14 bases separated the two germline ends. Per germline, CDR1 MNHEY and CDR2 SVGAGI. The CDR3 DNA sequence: TGTGCCAGCAGTTCTTTAACAGGGACGGAGCAGTTCTTC. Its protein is CASSSLTGTEQFF.

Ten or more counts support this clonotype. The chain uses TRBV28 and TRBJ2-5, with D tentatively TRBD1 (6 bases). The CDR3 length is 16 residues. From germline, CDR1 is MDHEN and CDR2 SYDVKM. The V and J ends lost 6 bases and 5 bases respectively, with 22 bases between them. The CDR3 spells CASSQSTGSLAETQYF. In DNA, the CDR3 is TGTGCCAGCAGCCAATCGACAGGATCTTTAGCGGAGACCCAGTACTTC.

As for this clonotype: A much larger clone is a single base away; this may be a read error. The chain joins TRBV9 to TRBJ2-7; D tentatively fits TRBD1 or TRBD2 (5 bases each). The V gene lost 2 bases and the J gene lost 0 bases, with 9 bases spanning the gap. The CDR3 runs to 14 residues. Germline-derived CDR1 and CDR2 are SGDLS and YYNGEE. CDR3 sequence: CASSVGTHSYEQYF. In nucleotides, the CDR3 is TGTGCCAGCAGCGTCGGGACGCACTCCTACGAGCAGTACTTC.

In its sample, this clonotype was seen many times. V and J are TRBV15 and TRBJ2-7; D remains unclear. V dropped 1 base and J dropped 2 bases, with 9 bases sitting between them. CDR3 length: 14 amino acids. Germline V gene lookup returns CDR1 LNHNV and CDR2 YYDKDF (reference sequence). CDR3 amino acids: CATSRAGPPYEQYF. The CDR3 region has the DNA TGTGCCACCAGCAGAGCCGGACCTCCCTACGAGCAGTACTTC.

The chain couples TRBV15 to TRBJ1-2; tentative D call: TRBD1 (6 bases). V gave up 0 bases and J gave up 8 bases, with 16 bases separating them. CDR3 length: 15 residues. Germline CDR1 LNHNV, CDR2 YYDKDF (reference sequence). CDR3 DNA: TGTGCCACCAGCAGAGATCCCCCGGGGGCCCGAGGCTACACCTTC. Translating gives CATSRDPPGARGYTF.

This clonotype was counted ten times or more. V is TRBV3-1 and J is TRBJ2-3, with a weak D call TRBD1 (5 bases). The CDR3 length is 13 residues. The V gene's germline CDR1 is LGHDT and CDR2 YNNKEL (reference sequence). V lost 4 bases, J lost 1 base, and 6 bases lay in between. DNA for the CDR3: TGTGCCAGCAGCCTAGGGGGCACAGATACGCAGTATTTT. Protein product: CASSLGGTDTQYF.

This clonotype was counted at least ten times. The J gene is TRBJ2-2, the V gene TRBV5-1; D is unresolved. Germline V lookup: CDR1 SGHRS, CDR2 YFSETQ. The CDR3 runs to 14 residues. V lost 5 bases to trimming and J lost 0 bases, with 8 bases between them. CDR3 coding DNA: TGCGCCAGCAGATCAGACACGAACACCGGGGAGCTGTTTTTT. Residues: CASRSDTNTGELFF.

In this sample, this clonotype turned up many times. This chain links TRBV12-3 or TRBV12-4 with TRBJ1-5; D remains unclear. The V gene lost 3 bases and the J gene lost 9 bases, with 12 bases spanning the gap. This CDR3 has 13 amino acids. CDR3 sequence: CASSFGVYGPQHF. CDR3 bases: TGTGCCAGCAGTTTCGGGGTGTATGGGCCCCAGCATTTT.

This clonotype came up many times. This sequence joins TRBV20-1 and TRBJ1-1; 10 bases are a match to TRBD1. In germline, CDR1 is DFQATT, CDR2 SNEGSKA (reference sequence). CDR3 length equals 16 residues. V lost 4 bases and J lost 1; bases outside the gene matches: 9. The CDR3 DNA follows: TGCAGTGCTACAGTAGACAGGGGGCTTAGGAACACTGAAGCTTTCTTT. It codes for CSATVDRGLRNTEAFF.

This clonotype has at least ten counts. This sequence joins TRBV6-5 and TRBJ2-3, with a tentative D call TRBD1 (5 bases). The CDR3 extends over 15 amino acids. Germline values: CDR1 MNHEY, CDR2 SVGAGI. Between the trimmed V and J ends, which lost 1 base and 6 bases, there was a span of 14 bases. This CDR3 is CASSYWGKGKDTQYF. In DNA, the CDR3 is TGTGCCAGCAGTTACTGGGGTAAGGGGAAGGATACGCAGTATTTT.